The entry below gives a single T cell receptor (beta chain) sequence along with its context. Germline-derived CDR1 and CDR2 are SGHKS and YYEKEE (reference sequence). This CDR3 is built from 15 residues. V lost 4 bases to trimming and J lost 2 bases; unmatched junction nucleotides: 5. The entry originates in a study of blood T cell repertoires in COVID-19. Some clones are missing from TCRdb's copy, which holds only in-frame ones; the method was immunoSEQ multiplex PCR. The data show fewer than 250,000 clones, around four fifths seen once. The chain has TRBV5-5 and TRBJ2-2; TRBD1 agrees at 7 bases. What was sequenced was peripheral blood. This sequence was found in a man between 45 and 60 years old with acute or convalescent COVID-19. The CDR3 nucleotides are TGTGCCAGCAGCGAGTGGACAGGAAACACCGGGGAGCTGTTTTTT. Protein sequence: CASSEWTGNTGELFF.